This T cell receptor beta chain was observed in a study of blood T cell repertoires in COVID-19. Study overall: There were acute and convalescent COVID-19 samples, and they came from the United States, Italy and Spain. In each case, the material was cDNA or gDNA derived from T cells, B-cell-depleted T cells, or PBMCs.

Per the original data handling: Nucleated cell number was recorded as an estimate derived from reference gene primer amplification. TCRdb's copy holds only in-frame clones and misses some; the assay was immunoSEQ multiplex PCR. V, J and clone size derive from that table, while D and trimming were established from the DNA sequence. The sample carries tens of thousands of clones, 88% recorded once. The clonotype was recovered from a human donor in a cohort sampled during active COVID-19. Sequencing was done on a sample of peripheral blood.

In DNA, the CDR3 is TGCGCCAGCAGCCCGGGACTAGCGGAAAGCTACGAGCAGTACTTC. It codes for CASSPGLAESYEQYF. This rearrangement joins TRBV5-1 to TRBJ2-7; 11 bases are a match to TRBD2. CDR1 and CDR2 (germline): SGHRS, YFSETQ. The CDR3 has 15 amino acids. With 4 bases clipped from V and 3 bases from J, the junction kept 6 bases outside the gene matches.